Each of the 13 T cell receptor beta chains below was sequenced from the same sample in a study of cytomegalovirus exposure and HLA in healthy donors. The PCR used 60 Vbeta and 13 Jbeta primers. The table came from immunoSEQ multiplex PCR; TCRdb's copy has only in-frame clones and leaves some out. Its listing shows under 150,000 clones. Material for sequencing was PBMCs. Receptors were obtained from a woman aged 60-75 years in good health and CMV-seronegative.

This rearrangement joins TRBV18 to TRBJ1-1, with TRBD1 matching over 8 bases. This CDR3 is 15 amino acids long. The germline V gene encodes CDR1 KGHSH and CDR2 LQKENI. The V gene end was trimmed by 3 bases and the J gene end by 4 bases; junction bases not matched to a gene: 7. CDR3 nucleotides: TGTGCCAGCTCACCTAAGACAGGGGCGACCACTGAAGCTTTCTTT. This gives the protein CASSPKTGATTEAFF.

The chain joins TRBV19 to TRBJ2-2, with 9 bases identical to TRBD2. The trim removed 7 bases at V and 7 bases at J, leaving 10 bases unmatched. From germline, CDR1 is LNHDA and CDR2 SQIVND (reference sequence). The CDR3 extends over 15 amino acids. CDR3 loop: CASTIAGARVGELFF. DNA for the CDR3: TGTGCCAGTACCATAGCGGGGGCGCGGGTCGGGGAGCTGTTTTTT.

The V gene is TRBV5-4, the J gene TRBJ1-2; TRBD1 aligns across 10 bases. The CDR3 contains 16 residues. Germline values: CDR1 SGHNT, CDR2 YYREEE (reference sequence). The J segment lost 4 bases and the V segment lost 4 bases, leaving 10 bases of the junction unmatched. The CDR3 coding sequence is TGTGCCAGCAGCGACCGGGACAGGGGATGGGTCTATGGCTACACCTTC. Amino acids: CASSDRDRGWVYGYTF.

The chain couples TRBV19 to TRBJ2-1, with TRBD2 identical over 7 bases. Germline lookup yields CDR1 LNHDA and CDR2 SQIVND (reference sequence). The J segment lost 7 bases and the V segment lost 6 bases, leaving 12 bases of the junction unmatched. The CDR3 covers 15 residues. CDR3 sequence reads: CASSPKAGERNEQFF. The CDR3 DNA reads TGTGCCAGTAGCCCGAAGGCGGGAGAGAGGAATGAGCAGTTCTTC.

The chain links TRBV11-3 to TRBJ2-5; 10 positions match TRBD1. CDR1 and CDR2 from the germline V gene are SGHNT and YENEEA. The CDR3 totals 15 residues. After removal of 5 bases from V and 2 bases from J, the junction contained 5 bases not matched to a gene. The CDR3 spells CASSKDRGIQETQYF. DNA for the CDR3: TGTGCCAGCAGCAAGGACAGGGGGATACAAGAGACCCAGTACTTC.

V gene TRBV5-4 combines with J gene TRBJ1-5; possible D gene TRBD1, 5 bases. Trimming left V 0 bases short and J 3 bases short, with 13 bases between. The V gene's germline CDR1 is SGHNT and CDR2 YYREEE (reference sequence). This CDR3 contains 16 residues. The CDR3 bases are TGTGCCAGCAGCTTGGGGGGACCGGGGGTCAATCAGCCCCAGCATTTT. This encodes CASSLGGPGVNQPQHF.

The chain has TRBV15 and TRBJ2-7, with D perhaps TRBD1 (7 bases). The V end was cut by 5 bases, the J end by 4 bases, with 18 bases between. CDR1 and CDR2 (germline): LNHNV, YYDKDF (reference sequence). The CDR3 has 15 amino acids. CDR3 nucleotides: TGTGCCACCAGCGCACAGGGGCTGGCGGGATACGAGCAGTACTTC. Translation gives CATSAQGLAGYEQYF.

V usage is TRBV6-5 and J usage is TRBJ1-2; TRBD1 is a possible D gene (5 bases). CDR3 length equals 12 residues. Between the trimmed V and J ends, which lost 6 bases and 5 bases, there was a span of 10 bases. The germline gives CDR1 MNHEY, CDR2 SVGAGI. CDR3 residues: CASSPDRYGYTF. CDR3 in DNA: TGTGCCAGCAGCCCCGACAGATATGGCTACACCTTC.

The chain is built from TRBV18 and TRBJ2-1, with 7 bases that match TRBD1. Germline V lookup: CDR1 KGHSH, CDR2 LQKENI. The CDR3 spans 15 residues. V dropped 1 base and J dropped 2; count of bases not matched to a gene: 2. The CDR3 spells CASSPRDSTYNEQFF. DNA for the CDR3: TGTGCCAGCTCACCACGGGACAGTACCTACAATGAGCAGTTCTTC.

The chain has TRBV7-9 and TRBJ1-4; D might be TRBD1 (5 bases). Trimming pared 5 bases from V and 3 bases from J, leaving 16 bases between. CDR1 SEHNR and CDR2 FQNEAQ come from the germline V gene (reference sequence). This CDR3 contains 16 residues. The CDR3 region is CASSPRLGGSNEKLFF. CDR3 DNA sequence: TGTGCCAGCAGCCCGCGTCTTGGGGGGTCTAATGAAAAACTGTTTTTT.

V is TRBV11-2 and J is TRBJ1-4, with a tentative D call TRBD1 (5 bases). The V and J ends lost 1 base and 11 bases respectively, with 14 bases between them. This CDR3 has 14 amino acids. Germline CDR1 is SGHAT and CDR2 is FQNNGV. The CDR3 region is CASSLGQGGRKLFF. CDR3 nucleotides: TGTGCCAGCAGCTTAGGGCAGGGAGGACGTAAACTGTTTTTT. Full variable domain (missing parts from reference TRBV11-2 and TRBJ1-4): EAGVAQSPRYKIIEKRQSVAFWCNPISGHATLYWYQQILGQGPKLLIQFQNNGVVDDSQLPKDRFSAERLKGVDSTLKIQPAKLEDSAVYLCASSLGQGGRKLFFGSGTQLSVL.

CDR3 amino acids: CASQTGTGAYEQYF. CDR3 nucleotides: TGTGCCAGTCAAACCGGGACAGGCGCCTACGAGCAGTACTTC. The J gene is TRBJ2-7, the V gene TRBV28; 8 nucleotides agree with TRBD1. CDR3 length: 14 residues. J was trimmed by 2 bases and V by 9 bases; bases with no gene match: 9. Germline CDR1 is MDHEN and CDR2 is SYDVKM.

The chain joins TRBV5-1 to TRBJ2-1; 8 bases are a match to TRBD2. The CDR3 loop spans 12 amino acids. V was clipped by 0 bases and J by 13 bases; unmatched bases: 3. Germline CDR1 is SGHRS and CDR2 is YFSETQ. The CDR3 nucleotides are TGCGCCAGCAGCTTGGTTAGCGGGGTACAGTTCTTC. It codes for CASSLVSGVQFF.